This T cell receptor beta chain comes out of a study of cytomegalovirus exposure and HLA in healthy donors. General study results and limits: Analysis performed later showed TCR beta chains linked to HLA being more clonally expanded than equally common others.

Amplification used 60 Vbeta primers and 13 Jbeta primers. Produced via immunoSEQ multiplex PCR; TCRdb's table is partial and in-frame only. The sample lists about 110,000 clones, about 59% seen once, with about 3.8% in the top ten. A remark on this clone: Its specificity is unknown.

V lost 0 bases, J lost 5 bases, and 7 bases lay in between. Germline V gives CDR1 SQVTM, CDR2 ANQGSEA. The CDR3 is 12 amino acids. This chain uses TRBV29-1 with TRBJ2-5; D call uncertain. The source material was PBMCs. The TCR originated in a young man in good health and CMV-seropositive. The CDR3 sequence: CSVEDARETQYF. The CDR3 nucleotides read TGCAGCGTTGAAGATGCGCGGGAGACCCAGTACTTC.